One sample yielded the 15 T cell receptor beta chains listed below, sequenced in a study of cytomegalovirus exposure and HLA in healthy donors. 60 Vbeta and 13 Jbeta primers were used in PCR. The protocol was immunoSEQ multiplex PCR, while the TCRdb copy is restricted to in-frame clones and leaves out a portion. The sample has over 75,000 clones; over 75% are singletons. The sequenced sample was PBMCs. All receptors derive from a man between 45 and 60 years old in good health and CMV-seropositive.

A few counts support this clone. V gene TRBV19 combines with J gene TRBJ1-1, with a possible D match to TRBD1 (5 bases). Deletions cut 3 bases from V and 4 bases from J, with 12 bases between. This CDR3 comprises 14 residues. Looked up from germline, CDR1 is LNHDA and CDR2 is SQIVND (reference sequence). In DNA form, the CDR3 reads TGTGCCAGTAGTATTTCAGGGAAGGGCACTGAAGCTTTCTTT. Translation gives CASSISGKGTEAFF.

The chain links TRBV7-2 to TRBJ1-1; a possible D gene is TRBD1 (6 bases). V gave up 5 bases and J gave up 1 base, with 17 bases separating them. The CDR3 sequence is 16 residues long. CDR1 and CDR2 from the germline V gene are SGHTA and FQGNSA. In DNA form, the CDR3 reads TGTGCCAGCAGCAACGCCCCCGGACAGCCGAACACTGAAGCTTTCTTT. It encodes CASSNAPGQPNTEAFF.

V is TRBV28 and J is TRBJ1-1; no firm D call. Trimming cost V 2 bases and J 1 base, with 5 bases left between them. The CDR3 spans 13 residues. The germline V gene has CDR1 MDHEN and CDR2 SYDVKM. CDR3 amino acids: CASSLLRNTEAFF. Here the CDR3 DNA reads TGTGCCAGCAGTTTACTAAGGAACACTGAAGCTTTCTTT.

The chain couples TRBV7-3 to TRBJ1-2; TRBD1 matches 7 bases. Germline assignment: CDR1 SGHTA and CDR2 FQGTGA. The CDR3 runs 19 residues. J lost 8 bases, V lost 5 bases, and 26 bases had no gene match. The chain's CDR3 is CASSPSGQINRAQGKGYTF. The CDR3 bases are TGTGCCAGCAGCCCATCGGGACAGATAAACAGGGCACAAGGCAAGGGCTACACCTTC.

Concerning this clone itself: At one end, the junction sequence differs from germline, possibly due to a read error. V is TRBV4-2 and J is TRBJ1-5; TRBD1 might be the D (6 bases). CDR1 is LGHNA and CDR2 is YNFKEQ in the germline V gene. The CDR3 runs to 15 residues. CDR3 DNA: TGTGCCAGCAGCCAGGACCCCTGGACAGATCAGCCCCAGAATTTT. This translates into CASSQDPWTDQPQNF.

This clone was seen a few times. The rearrangement joins TRBV6-6 to TRBJ2-7; no firm D call. The CDR3 consists of 10 residues. The germline gives CDR1 MNHNY, CDR2 SVGAGI (reference sequence). The V and J ends lost 5 bases and 4 bases respectively, with 3 bases between them. In DNA form, the CDR3 reads TGTGCCAGCAGTCAGTACGAGCAGTACTTC. Amino acids: CASSQYEQYF.

Written as DNA, the CDR3 is TGTGCCAGCAGCCCGGATGAGCAGTTCTTC. Amino acids: CASSPDEQFF. This chain joins TRBV7-3 and TRBJ2-1; unclear D gene. CDR3 length: 10 amino acids. Germline V gene data show CDR1 as SGHTA and CDR2 as FQGTGA. The V and J ends lost 5 bases and 8 bases respectively, with 4 bases between them.

J is TRBJ2-5 and V is TRBV9; 7 bases fit TRBD2. Germline V gives CDR1 SGDLS, CDR2 YYNGEE. The CDR3 covers 16 residues. The trim removed 2 bases at V and 4 bases at J, leaving 11 bases unmatched. The CDR3 reads CASSVVPGGPTETQYF. The CDR3 bases are TGTGCCAGCAGCGTCGTTCCGGGGGGTCCCACAGAGACCCAGTACTTC.

The chain links TRBV7-2 to TRBJ1-2; perhaps TRBD1 as D (5 bases). Germline-derived CDR1 and CDR2 are SGHTA and FQGNSA. The CDR3 is made up of 16 amino acids. Trimming left V 5 bases short and J 0 bases short, with 16 bases between. CDR3 protein: CASSTNGGWANYGYTF. As DNA, the CDR3 is TGTGCCAGCAGCACCAACGGGGGTTGGGCTAACTATGGCTACACCTTC.

This rearrangement joins TRBV7-9 to TRBJ2-2; TRBD2 agrees at 10 bases. The V segment lost 2 bases and the J segment 1 base; nucleotides outside the gene matches: 1. CDR3 length: 16 amino acids. The V gene's germline CDR1 is SEHNR and CDR2 FQNEAQ (reference sequence). The DNA of the CDR3 is TGTGCCAGCAGCTTAATAGCGGGGGGGAACACCGGGGAGCTGTTTTTT. It codes for CASSLIAGGNTGELFF. Filled out from reference TRBV7-9 and TRBJ2-2, the complete variable domain reads DTGVSQNPRHKITKRGQNVTFRCDPISEHNRLYWYRQTLGQGPEFLTYFQNEAQLEKSRLLSDRFSAERPKGSFSTLEIQRTEQGDSAMYLCASSLIAGGNTGELFFGEGSRLTVL.

The chain couples TRBV6-1 to TRBJ1-5; D perhaps matches TRBD1 (6 bases). The CDR3 contains 16 residues. The V end lost 0 bases, the J end lost 0 bases, and 9 bases lay between the germline ends. Per germline, CDR1 MNHNS and CDR2 SASEGT. CDR3 in DNA: TGTGCCAGCAGTGAAGCACAGGGCTATAGCAATCAGCCCCAGCATTTT. Its translation: CASSEAQGYSNQPQHF.

This chain links TRBV11-2 with TRBJ2-7, with 8 positions matching TRBD1. Unmatched junction bases numbered 12, after V lost 5 bases and J lost 6 bases. CDR3 length equals 15 residues. Per germline, CDR1 SGHAT and CDR2 FQNNGV. CDR3 in DNA: TGTGCCAGCAGCCCCGGACAGGGACGTATAGGCGAGCAGTACTTC. Amino acid sequence: CASSPGQGRIGEQYF.

The chain joins TRBV5-1 to TRBJ2-3; 8 nucleotides align to TRBD2. The germline gives CDR1 SGHRS, CDR2 YFSETQ. This CDR3 has 16 residues. Unmatched junction bases numbered 7, after V lost 1 base and J lost 3 bases. The CDR3 protein is CASSLTVGGGTDTQYF. The CDR3 coding sequence is TGCGCCAGCAGCTTGACAGTCGGCGGGGGGACAGATACGCAGTATTTT.

The V call is TRBV30, the J call TRBJ1-5; no clear D gene. The germline gives CDR1 GTSNPN, CDR2 SVGIG (reference sequence). Trimming shortened V by 3 bases and J by 4 bases, and 10 bases separated the two germline ends. This CDR3 has 13 amino acids. In nucleotides, the CDR3 is TGTGCCTGGAGCAGAGGGTGGAATCAGCCCCAGCATTTT. Its protein product is CAWSRGWNQPQHF.

This clone is a singleton in its sample. The chain joins TRBV19 to TRBJ1-2; maybe TRBD1 (5 bases). CDR1 and CDR2 (germline): LNHDA, SQIVND (reference sequence). With 10 bases removed from V and 4 bases from J, the gap between germline ends came to 10 bases. The CDR3 consists of 11 residues. Written as DNA, the CDR3 is TGTGCCACCGCCGACAGCTATGGCTACACCTTC. Protein sequence: CATADSYGYTF. Based on the CDR3 plus reference TRBV19 and TRBJ1-2, the full variable domain is DGGITQSPKYLFRKEGQNVTLSCEQNLNHDAMYWYRQDPGQGLRLIYYSQIVNDFQKGDIAEGYSVSREKKESFPLTVTSAQKNPTAFYLCATADSYGYTFGSGTRLTVV.